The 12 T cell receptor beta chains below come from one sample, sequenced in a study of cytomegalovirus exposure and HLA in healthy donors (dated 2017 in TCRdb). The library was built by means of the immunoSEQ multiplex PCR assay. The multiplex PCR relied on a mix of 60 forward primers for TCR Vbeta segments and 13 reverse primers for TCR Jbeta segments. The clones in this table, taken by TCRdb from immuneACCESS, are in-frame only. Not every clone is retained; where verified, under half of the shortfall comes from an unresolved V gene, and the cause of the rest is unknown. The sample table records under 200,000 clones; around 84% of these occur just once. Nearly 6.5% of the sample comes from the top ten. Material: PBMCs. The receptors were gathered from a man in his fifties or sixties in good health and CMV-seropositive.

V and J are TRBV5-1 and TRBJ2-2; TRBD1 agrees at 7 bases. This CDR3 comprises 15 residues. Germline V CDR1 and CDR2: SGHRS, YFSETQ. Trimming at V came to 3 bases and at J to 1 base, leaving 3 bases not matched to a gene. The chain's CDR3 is CASSSRTGNTGELFF. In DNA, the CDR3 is TGCGCCAGCAGCTCACGGACAGGGAACACCGGGGAGCTGTTTTTT.

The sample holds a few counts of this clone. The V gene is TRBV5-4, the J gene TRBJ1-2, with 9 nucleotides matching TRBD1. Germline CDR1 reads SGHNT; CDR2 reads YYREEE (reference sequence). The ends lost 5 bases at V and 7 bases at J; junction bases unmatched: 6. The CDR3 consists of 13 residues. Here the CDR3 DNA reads TGTGCCAGCAGGCCGGGACAGGGAGGTGGCTACACCTTC. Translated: CASRPGQGGGYTF. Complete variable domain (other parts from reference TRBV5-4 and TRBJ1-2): ETGVTQSPTHLIKTRGQQVTLRCSSQSGHNTVSWYQQALGQGPQFIFQYYREEENGRGNFPPRFSGLQFPNYSSELNVNALELDDSALYLCASRPGQGGGYTFGSGTRLTVV.

CDR3 nucleotides: TGTGCCAGCAGTGAAAAGGCCAGGTCCCACGAGCAGTACTTC. As protein: CASSEKARSHEQYF. The rearrangement uses TRBV6-1 and TRBJ2-5; D not resolved. The DNA matches TRBJ2-7 better at its end, which makes the J call doubtful. Germline CDR1 is MNHNS and CDR2 is SASEGT. There are 14 residues in the CDR3.

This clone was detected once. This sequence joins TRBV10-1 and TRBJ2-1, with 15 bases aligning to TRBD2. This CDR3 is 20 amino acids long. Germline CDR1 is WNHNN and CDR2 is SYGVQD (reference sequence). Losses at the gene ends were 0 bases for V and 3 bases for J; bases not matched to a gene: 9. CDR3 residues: CASSESGVGTSGRYYNEQFF. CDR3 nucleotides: TGCGCCAGCAGTGAGTCCGGCGTAGGGACTAGCGGGAGGTACTACAATGAGCAGTTCTTC.

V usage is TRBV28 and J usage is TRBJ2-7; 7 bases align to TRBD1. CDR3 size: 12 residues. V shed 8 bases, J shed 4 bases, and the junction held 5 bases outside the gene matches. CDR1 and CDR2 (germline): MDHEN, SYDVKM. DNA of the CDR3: TGTGCCAGCTCCCAGGACAGGTACGAGCAGTACGTC. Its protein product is CASSQDRYEQYV.

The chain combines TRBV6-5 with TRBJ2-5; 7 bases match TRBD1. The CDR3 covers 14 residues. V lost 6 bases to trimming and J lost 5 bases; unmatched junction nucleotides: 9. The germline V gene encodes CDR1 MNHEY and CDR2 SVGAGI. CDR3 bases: TGTGCCAGCAGCCCTACAGGGGCCCACGAGACCCAGTACTTC. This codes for CASSPTGAHETQYF.

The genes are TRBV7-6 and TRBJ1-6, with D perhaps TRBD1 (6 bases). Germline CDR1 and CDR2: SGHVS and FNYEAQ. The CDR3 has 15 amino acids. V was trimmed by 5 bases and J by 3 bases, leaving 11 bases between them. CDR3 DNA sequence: TGTGCCAGCAGCGGAGGACAGAGCTATAATTCACCCCTCCACTTT. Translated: CASSGGQSYNSPLHF.

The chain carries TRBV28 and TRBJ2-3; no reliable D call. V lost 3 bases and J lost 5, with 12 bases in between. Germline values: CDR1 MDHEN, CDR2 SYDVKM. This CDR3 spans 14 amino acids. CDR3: CASSLAGKIDTQYF. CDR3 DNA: TGTGCCAGCAGTTTGGCAGGAAAGATAGATACGCAGTATTTT.

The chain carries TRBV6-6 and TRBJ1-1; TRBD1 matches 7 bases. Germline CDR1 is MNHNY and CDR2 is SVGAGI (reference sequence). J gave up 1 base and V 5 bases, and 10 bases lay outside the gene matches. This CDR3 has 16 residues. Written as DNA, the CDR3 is TGTGCCAGCAGTAACAGGGGAGGTCTCGCGAACACTGAAGCTTTCTTT. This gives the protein CASSNRGGLANTEAFF.

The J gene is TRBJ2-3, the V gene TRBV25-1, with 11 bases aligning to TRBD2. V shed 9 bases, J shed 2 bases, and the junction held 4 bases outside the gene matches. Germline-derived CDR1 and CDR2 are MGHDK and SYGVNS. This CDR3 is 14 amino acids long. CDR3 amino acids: CASYSGRATDTQYF. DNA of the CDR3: TGTGCCAGTTATAGCGGGAGGGCCACAGATACGCAGTATTTT.

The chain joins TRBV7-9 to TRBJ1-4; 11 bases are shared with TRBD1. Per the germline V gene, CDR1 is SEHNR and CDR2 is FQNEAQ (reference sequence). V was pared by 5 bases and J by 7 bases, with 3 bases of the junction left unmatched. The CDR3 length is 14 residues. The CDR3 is CASSPGTGGEKLFF. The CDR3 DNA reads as TGTGCCAGCAGCCCCGGGACAGGGGGTGAAAAACTGTTTTTT.

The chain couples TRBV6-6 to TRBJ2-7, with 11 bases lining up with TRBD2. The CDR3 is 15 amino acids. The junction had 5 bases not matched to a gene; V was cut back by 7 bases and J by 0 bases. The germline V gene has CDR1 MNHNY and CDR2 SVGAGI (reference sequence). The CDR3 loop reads CASTLTSGSSYEQYV. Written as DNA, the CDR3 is TGTGCCAGCACCCTCACTAGCGGGAGCTCCTACGAGCAGTACGTC.